Listed below are T cell receptor beta chains from one sample, sequenced in a study of cytomegalovirus exposure and HLA in healthy donors. Libraries were prepared by immunoSEQ multiplex PCR; TCRdb keeps only in-frame clonotypes and omits some of them. This table holds 150,000 to 200,000 clones, around 80% found once. The sample taken for sequencing was PBMCs. Every receptor here comes from a woman in her thirties or forties in good health and CMV-seropositive. Each CDR3 is given with its conserved first and last residue. The D gene is left open where the match is weak. Expanded clones get a size class; other rows say once, few or many, or leave the size out.

cdr3_aa | cdr3_nt | v_call | cdr3_length | d_call | clone_size | j_call
CASSPGAGIEQYF | TGTGCCAGCTCACCAGGGGCAGGGATCGAGCAGTACTTC | TRBV18 | 13 | - | - | TRBJ2-7
CASSFGGEAFF | TGTGCCAGCAGCTTTGGAGGTGAAGCTTTCTTT | TRBV4-2 | 11 | - | - | TRBJ1-1
CASILSAANTGELFF | TGTGCCAGCATTCTCTCAGCGGCCAACACCGGGGAGCTGTTTTTT | TRBV28 | 15 | - | few | TRBJ2-2
CASSQLYGSGANVLTF | TGTGCCAGCAGCCAACTCTACGGCTCTGGGGCCAACGTCCTGACTTTC | TRBV14 | 16 | - | - | TRBJ2-6
CASSELGSSSYNEQFF | TGTGCCAGCAGTGAACTCGGTTCGAGCTCCTACAATGAGCAGTTCTTC | TRBV25-1 | 16 | - | - | TRBJ2-1
CASSYGTGIGEKLFF | TGTGCCAGCAGCTACGGGACAGGGATAGGTGAAAAACTGTTTTTT | TRBV28 | 15 | TRBD1 | - | TRBJ1-4
CASSITSGSRSEQYF | TGTGCCAGTAGTATCACTAGCGGGAGTAGGAGCGAGCAGTACTTC | TRBV19 | 15 | TRBD2 | - | TRBJ2-7
CASSLAGGSEDTQYF | TGTGCCAGCAGCTTAGCGGGAGGGTCAGAAGATACGCAGTATTTT | TRBV7-6 | 15 | TRBD2 | - | TRBJ2-3
CASSSPRLASYEQYF | TGTGCCAGCAGCAGCCCCCGGCTAGCTTCCTACGAGCAGTACTTC | TRBV28 | 15 | - | few | TRBJ2-7
CASSYAGTGDGAQYF | TGTGCCAGCAGCTACGCCGGGACAGGGGATGGGGCGCAGTATTTT | TRBV5-4 | 15 | TRBD1 | - | TRBJ2-3
CASSHGGLAVDSYNEQFF | TGTGCCAGCAGCCACGGTGGGCTAGCGGTCGATTCCTACAATGAGCAGTTCTTC | TRBV7-2 | 18 | TRBD2 | - | TRBJ2-1
CASSFGATNEKLFF | TGCGCCAGCAGCTTCGGTGCAACTAATGAAAAACTGTTTTTT | TRBV5-1 | 14 | - | - | TRBJ1-4
CASSWGGTDTQYF | TGTGCCAGCAGCTGGGGAGGCACAGATACGCAGTATTTT | TRBV5-8 | 13 | - | - | TRBJ2-3
CSVVISRDSYGYTF | TGCAGCGTTGTCATCAGTCGTGACTCCTATGGCTACACCTTC | TRBV29-1 | 14 | - | - | TRBJ1-2
CSGGGLDYFEQFF | TGCAGCGGGGGAGGACTAGATTATTTTGAGCAGTTCTTC | TRBV29-1 | 13 | TRBD2 | - | TRBJ2-1
CASSLGRGGGLDYGYTF | TGTGCCAGCAGCTTAGGCCGGGGAGGGGGGTTGGACTATGGCTACACCTTC | TRBV11-2 | 17 | - | - | TRBJ1-2
CASSSRSTEGVYGRKKLFF | TGTGCCAGCAGTTCCCGGTCGACAGAGGGGGTTTACGGTAGGAAAAAACTGTTTTTT | TRBV5-6 | 19 | - | few | TRBJ1-4
CASSLQRLDTNEKLFF | TGTGCCAGCAGCCTCCAGAGACTTGACACTAATGAAAAACTGTTTTTT | TRBV6-6 | 16 | - | - | TRBJ1-4
CASSPAPGTGKETQYF | TGTGCCAGCAGCCCCGCCCCCGGGACAGGAAAAGAGACCCAGTACTTC | TRBV11-2 | 16 | TRBD1 | few | TRBJ2-5
CASSSWGGRANYEQYF | TGTGCCAGCAGCTCCTGGGGGGGGAGGGCCAACTACGAGCAGTACTTC | TRBV7-2 | 16 | TRBD2 | - | TRBJ2-7
CASSTRTGGNYGYTF | TGTGCCAGTAGTACCCGGACAGGGGGCAACTATGGCTACACCTTC | TRBV19 | 15 | TRBD1 | - | TRBJ1-2
CASSGTGSEAFF | TGTGCCAGCAGCGGGACAGGGAGTGAAGCTTTCTTT | TRBV6-5 | 12 | TRBD1 | - | TRBJ1-1
CASSLKQGSYGYTF | TGTGCCAGCAGTTTAAAACAGGGAAGCTATGGCTACACCTTC | TRBV27 | 14 | - | - | TRBJ1-2
CASSPGSFLGTDTQYF | TGTGCCAGCAGCCCCGGGAGCTTTCTCGGCACAGATACGCAGTATTTT | TRBV6-4 | 16 | - | - | TRBJ2-3
CSGRGVYTQYF | TGCAGTGGCAGGGGCGTGTATACGCAGTATTTT | TRBV20-1 | 11 | - | - | TRBJ2-3
CSVRTGDTEAFF | TGCAGCGTCCGGACAGGGGACACTGAAGCTTTCTTT | TRBV29-1 | 12 | TRBD1 | few | TRBJ1-1
CASRHPGENTEAFF | TGTGCCAGCAGGCACCCGGGGGAAAACACTGAAGCTTTCTTT | TRBV2 | 14 | - | - | TRBJ1-1
CASSATTQETQYF | TGTGCCAGCAGCGCGACTACTCAAGAGACCCAGTACTTC | TRBV7-6 | 13 | - | - | TRBJ2-5
CASSQQGALYAEAFF | TGTGCCAGCTCACAACAGGGGGCTTTATACGCGGAAGCTTTCTTT | TRBV18 | 15 | TRBD1 | - | TRBJ1-1
CASSLASGTGTYEQYF | TGTGCCAGCAGCTTAGCAAGTGGGACAGGTACCTACGAGCAGTACTTC | TRBV7-9 | 16 | TRBD1 | - | TRBJ2-7
CASWTGGAGPQYF | TGTGCCAGCTGGACAGGGGGCGCCGGGCCTCAGTACTTC | TRBV27 | 13 | TRBD1 | - | TRBJ2-7
CASSLSGSAGAVSGYTF | TGCGCCAGCAGCTTGTCGGGGAGCGCGGGGGCCGTTAGTGGCTACACCTTC | TRBV5-1 | 17 | - | - | TRBJ1-2
CASSLGGESSYEQYF | TGTGCCAGCAGCCTGGGGGGGGAGAGCTCCTACGAGCAGTACTTC | TRBV9 | 15 | TRBD2 | - | TRBJ2-7
CASSLYPGGRSYNEQFF | TGTGCCAGCAGTTTATACCCGGGAGGACGCTCCTACAATGAGCAGTTCTTC | TRBV28 | 17 | TRBD2 | - | TRBJ2-1
CASLPVGGGTGELFF | TGTGCCAGCCTCCCGGTGGGAGGGGGCACCGGGGAGCTGTTTTTT | TRBV6-1 | 15 | - | - | TRBJ2-2
CASSLPLVGAGAGNEQFF | TGTGCCAGCAGTTTACCGCTGGTTGGGGCGGGAGCGGGAAATGAGCAGTTCTTC | TRBV28 | 18 | TRBD2 | - | TRBJ2-1
CASTWGAGGYNEQFF | TGTGCCAGCACCTGGGGGGCGGGAGGCTACAATGAGCAGTTCTTC | TRBV25-1 | 15 | TRBD2 | - | TRBJ2-1
CASSVGGGRGSGANVLTF | TGTGCCAGCAGCGTAGGAGGCGGGAGGGGGTCTGGGGCCAACGTCCTGACTTTC | TRBV9 | 18 | TRBD2 | - | TRBJ2-6
CSVGYRGSNQPQHF | TGCAGCGTTGGGTACAGGGGGAGCAATCAGCCCCAGCATTTT | TRBV29-1 | 14 | TRBD1 | - | TRBJ1-5
CARDGTANTGELFF | TGTGCCAGGGACGGGACAGCAAACACCGGGGAGCTGTTTTTT | TRBV27 | 14 | TRBD1 | - | TRBJ2-2
CASNYRILNEKLFF | TGTGCCAGCAACTACAGGATCCTTAATGAAAAACTGTTTTTT | TRBV2 | 14 | - | - | TRBJ1-4
CATSRDATGGQETQYF | TGTGCCACCAGCAGAGACGCGACAGGGGGGCAAGAGACCCAGTACTTC | TRBV15 | 16 | TRBD1 | - | TRBJ2-5
CASSSTRHYTF | TGTGCCAGCAGTTCAACCCGACACTACACCTTC | TRBV6-6 | 11 | - | - | TRBJ1-2
CASSPGTSGYTDTQYF | TGTGCCAGCAGTCCAGGGACTAGCGGATACACAGATACGCAGTATTTT | TRBV28 | 16 | TRBD2 | - | TRBJ2-3
CASSPTTGGYNEQFF | TGTGCCAGCTCACCCACGACAGGAGGCTACAATGAGCAGTTCTTC | TRBV18 | 15 | - | - | TRBJ2-1